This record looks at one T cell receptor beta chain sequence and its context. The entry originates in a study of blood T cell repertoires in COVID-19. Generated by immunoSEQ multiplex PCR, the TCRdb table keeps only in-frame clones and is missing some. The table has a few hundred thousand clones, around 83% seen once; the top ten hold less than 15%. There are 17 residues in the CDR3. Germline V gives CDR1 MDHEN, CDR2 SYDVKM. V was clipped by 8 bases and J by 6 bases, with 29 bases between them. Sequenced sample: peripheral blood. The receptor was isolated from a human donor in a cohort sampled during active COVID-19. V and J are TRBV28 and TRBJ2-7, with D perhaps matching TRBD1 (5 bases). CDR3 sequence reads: CASGSPFPKGWGGEQYF. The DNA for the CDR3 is TGTGCCAGCGGCTCGCCCTTTCCAAAGGGATGGGGCGGCGAGCAGTACTTC.